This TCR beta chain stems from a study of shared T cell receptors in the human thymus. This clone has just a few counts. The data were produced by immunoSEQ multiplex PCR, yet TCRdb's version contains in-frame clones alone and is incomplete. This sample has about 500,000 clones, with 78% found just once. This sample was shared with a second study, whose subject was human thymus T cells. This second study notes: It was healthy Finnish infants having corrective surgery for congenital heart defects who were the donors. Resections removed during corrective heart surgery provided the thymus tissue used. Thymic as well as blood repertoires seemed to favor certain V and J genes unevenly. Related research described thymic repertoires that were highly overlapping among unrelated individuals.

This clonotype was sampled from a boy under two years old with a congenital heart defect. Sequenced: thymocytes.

Here the CDR3 DNA reads TGTGCCAGCAGCGCTAGCCCCGTTGGGACTAGCACATCCCAAGAGACCCAGTACTTC. Its translation is CASSASPVGTSTSQETQYF. The rearrangement uses TRBV7-8 and TRBJ2-5; 9 bases fit TRBD2. CDR3 length: 19 amino acids. Looked up from germline, CDR1 is SGHVS and CDR2 is FQNEAQ. Trimming took 5 bases from V and 1 from J; bases not matched to a gene: 17.